This is a list of T cell receptor beta chains from one sample in a study of cytomegalovirus exposure and HLA in healthy donors. Clones were read by immunoSEQ multiplex PCR, and TCRdb kept only the in-frame ones, dropping some. This repertoire comprises some 42,000 clones; its ten largest clones make up 1% to 1.5%. Material for sequencing was PBMCs. The receptors were sampled from a young man in good health and CMV-seronegative. Both conserved end residues are part of each CDR3. The order of the fields is V gene, J gene, D gene, CDR3 DNA, CDR3 protein. The D gene is left open where the match is weak.

v_call: TRBV19; j_call: TRBJ2-1; d_call: TRBD2; cdr3_nt: TGTGCCAGTGGGCTAGCGGGAGTGGGGCAGTTCTTC; cdr3_aa: CASGLAGVGQFF
v_call: TRBV2; j_call: TRBJ2-1; d_call: NA; cdr3_nt: TGTGCCAGCGTAGGAATCCAGGGCAATGAGCAGTTCTTC; cdr3_aa: CASVGIQGNEQFF
v_call: TRBV6-4; j_call: TRBJ2-7; d_call: TRBD2; cdr3_nt: TGTGCCAGCAGTGACAGGGGACTAGCGGGTTGCTACGAGCAGTACTTC; cdr3_aa: CASSDRGLAGCYEQYF
v_call: TRBV7-9; j_call: TRBJ1-1; d_call: TRBD1; cdr3_nt: TGTGCCAGCAGCTTCCAGACAGGGGTGAACACTGAAGCTTTCTTT; cdr3_aa: CASSFQTGVNTEAFF
v_call: TRBV19; j_call: TRBJ1-4; d_call: TRBD1; cdr3_nt: TGTGCCAGTAGTATCAGGGGGGCTAATGAAAAACTGTTTTTT; cdr3_aa: CASSIRGANEKLFF
v_call: TRBV19; j_call: TRBJ2-5; d_call: TRBD2; cdr3_nt: TGTGCCAGTAGCAGCGGGGTCCGGGTCCAAGAGACCCAGTACTTC; cdr3_aa: CASSSGVRVQETQYF
v_call: TRBV5-1; j_call: TRBJ2-5; d_call: TRBD2; cdr3_nt: TGCGCCAGCAGCCCTCCAGAGGCGGGAGAACTTAGTCAGTACTTC; cdr3_aa: CASSPPEAGELSQYF
v_call: TRBV4-3; j_call: TRBJ1-2; d_call: NA; cdr3_nt: TGCGCCAGCAGCCATCTTACAGCACCAGGCTATGGCTACACCTTC; cdr3_aa: CASSHLTAPGYGYTF
v_call: TRBV30; j_call: TRBJ2-7; d_call: NA; cdr3_nt: TGTGCCTGGAGTGTAGAGCCGCTCCGGGAGGAGCAGTACTTC; cdr3_aa: CAWSVEPLREEQYF
v_call: TRBV11-2; j_call: TRBJ2-7; d_call: NA; cdr3_nt: TGTGCCAGCAGCTTAGAAGCTAACTACGAGCAGTACTTC; cdr3_aa: CASSLEANYEQYF
v_call: TRBV7-2; j_call: TRBJ1-3; d_call: NA; cdr3_nt: TGTGCCAGCAGCTTAGGAGGAGATAGTGGAAACACCATATATTTT; cdr3_aa: CASSLGGDSGNTIYF
v_call: TRBV11-2; j_call: TRBJ2-7; d_call: TRBD1; cdr3_nt: TGTGCCAGCAGCTCTCACCGGGACAGTCCTCGGGAGCAGTACTTC; cdr3_aa: CASSSHRDSPREQYF
v_call: TRBV30; j_call: TRBJ2-7; d_call: NA; cdr3_nt: TGTGCCTGGGCAGGGGCGGGCTCCTACGAGCAGTACTTC; cdr3_aa: CAWAGAGSYEQYF
v_call: TRBV11-2; j_call: TRBJ2-7; d_call: NA; cdr3_nt: TGTGCCAGCAGCTTAGCGGGAGCCTCCTACGAGCAGTACTTC; cdr3_aa: CASSLAGASYEQYF
v_call: TRBV6-5; j_call: TRBJ2-3; d_call: NA; cdr3_nt: TGTGCCAGCATGAGTTGGGATACGCAGTATTTT; cdr3_aa: CASMSWDTQYF
v_call: TRBV4-2; j_call: TRBJ1-5; d_call: NA; cdr3_nt: TGTGCCAGCAGCCAAGACGGTGAGGGGGGCAATCAGCCCCAGCATTTT; cdr3_aa: CASSQDGEGGNQPQHF
v_call: TRBV7-2; j_call: TRBJ2-3; d_call: NA; cdr3_nt: TGTGCCAGCAGCTTTAGCGCTAGCGGCACAGATACGCAGTATTTT; cdr3_aa: CASSFSASGTDTQYF
v_call: TRBV6-5; j_call: TRBJ1-1; d_call: TRBD1; cdr3_nt: TGTGCCAGCAGTGCCACAGGGGGGGAGACCACTGAAGCTTTCTTT; cdr3_aa: CASSATGGETTEAFF
v_call: TRBV6-5; j_call: TRBJ2-1; d_call: NA; cdr3_nt: TGTGCCAGCAGTTACTCGCCTAGCGACAATGAGCAGTTCTTC; cdr3_aa: CASSYSPSDNEQFF
v_call: TRBV6-6; j_call: TRBJ2-2; d_call: NA; cdr3_nt: TGTGCCAGCAGTTATTGGCAGGCCTTGAACACCGGGGAGCTGTTTTTT; cdr3_aa: CASSYWQALNTGELFF
v_call: TRBV5-4; j_call: TRBJ1-1; d_call: NA; cdr3_nt: TGTGCCAGCAGCCATCCTTATCGCGGGGGAAACACTGAAGCTTTCTTT; cdr3_aa: CASSHPYRGGNTEAFF
v_call: TRBV20-1; j_call: TRBJ2-5; d_call: NA; cdr3_nt: TGCAGTGCGCACAGAGAAGAGACCCAGTACTTC; cdr3_aa: CSAHREETQYF
v_call: TRBV6-5; j_call: TRBJ1-6; d_call: TRBD1; cdr3_nt: TGTGCCAGCAGTTACAGTCGACAGGGTTCTCCTTCACCCCTCCACTTT; cdr3_aa: CASSYSRQGSPSPLHF
v_call: TRBV6-1; j_call: TRBJ1-2; d_call: NA; cdr3_nt: TGTGCCAGCAGCCCACCGGGGGGGCGCCTTGGCTACACCTTC; cdr3_aa: CASSPPGGRLGYTF
v_call: TRBV29-1; j_call: TRBJ1-5; d_call: TRBD1; cdr3_nt: TGCAGCTATACAGGGGCCAACAATCAGCCCCAGCATTTT; cdr3_aa: CSYTGANNQPQHF
v_call: TRBV5-1; j_call: TRBJ2-7; d_call: TRBD2; cdr3_nt: TGCGCCAGCAGCTTGGGGGAGCGGGACTTCTACGAGCAGTACTTC; cdr3_aa: CASSLGERDFYEQYF
v_call: TRBV6-1; j_call: TRBJ1-1; d_call: NA; cdr3_nt: TGTGCCAGCAGCTTTTCGCGAGCGGGGCGCCTCTTT; cdr3_aa: CASSFSRAGRLF
v_call: TRBV29-1; j_call: TRBJ1-2; d_call: NA; cdr3_nt: TGCAGCGTTAGGGGCTATGGCTACACCTTC; cdr3_aa: CSVRGYGYTF
v_call: TRBV4-3; j_call: TRBJ2-1; d_call: TRBD2; cdr3_nt: TGCGCCAGCAGCCAAGATCTCACTAGCGGGAGTGATGAGCAGTTCTTC; cdr3_aa: CASSQDLTSGSDEQFF
v_call: TRBV15; j_call: TRBJ1-2; d_call: TRBD1; cdr3_nt: TGTGCCACCAGCAGAGATTCTACTTTGGGACAGGCTTATGGCTACACCTTC; cdr3_aa: CATSRDSTLGQAYGYTF
v_call: TRBV5-1; j_call: TRBJ1-6; d_call: TRBD1; cdr3_nt: TGCGCCAGCAGTTCCGGACAGGGGAATTCACCCCTCCACTTT; cdr3_aa: CASSSGQGNSPLHF
v_call: TRBV30; j_call: TRBJ1-1; d_call: NA; cdr3_nt: TGTGCCTGGAGTGTACACTGGGGGCGAACTGAAGCTTTCTTT; cdr3_aa: CAWSVHWGRTEAFF
v_call: TRBV4-3; j_call: TRBJ2-1; d_call: TRBD1; cdr3_nt: TGCGCCAGCAGCCCGAACGGACAGGGGTTTAGTGAGCAGTTCTTC; cdr3_aa: CASSPNGQGFSEQFF
v_call: TRBV9; j_call: TRBJ2-7; d_call: TRBD1; cdr3_nt: TGTGCCAGCAGCGCCCGGGACAGGGTCCACGAGCAGTACTTC; cdr3_aa: CASSARDRVHEQYF
v_call: TRBV9; j_call: TRBJ2-7; d_call: NA; cdr3_nt: TGTGCCAGCAGTTTTAGCGAGGCGGGAGAGCAGTACTTC; cdr3_aa: CASSFSEAGEQYF
v_call: TRBV11-2; j_call: TRBJ2-7; d_call: TRBD2; cdr3_nt: TGTGCCAGCAGCCCAAGGGCGGGAGGTTCCCACGAGCAGTACTTC; cdr3_aa: CASSPRAGGSHEQYF
v_call: TRBV5-5; j_call: TRBJ1-6; d_call: TRBD1; cdr3_nt: TGTGCCAGCAGCACCGGGACAGGGAATTCACCCCTCCACTTT; cdr3_aa: CASSTGTGNSPLHF
v_call: TRBV7-9; j_call: TRBJ1-2; d_call: TRBD1; cdr3_nt: TGTGCCAGCAGCTTAGCGCATCAGGGGGCGCATGGCTACACCTTC; cdr3_aa: CASSLAHQGAHGYTF
v_call: TRBV7-8; j_call: TRBJ2-7; d_call: TRBD2; cdr3_nt: TGTGCCAGCAGCCAAGGACTAGCGGTTTCCTACGAGCAGTACTTC; cdr3_aa: CASSQGLAVSYEQYF
v_call: TRBV5-1; j_call: TRBJ1-6; d_call: NA; cdr3_nt: TGCGCCAGCAGCTTAGCGGGATATAATTCACCCCTCCACTTT; cdr3_aa: CASSLAGYNSPLHF